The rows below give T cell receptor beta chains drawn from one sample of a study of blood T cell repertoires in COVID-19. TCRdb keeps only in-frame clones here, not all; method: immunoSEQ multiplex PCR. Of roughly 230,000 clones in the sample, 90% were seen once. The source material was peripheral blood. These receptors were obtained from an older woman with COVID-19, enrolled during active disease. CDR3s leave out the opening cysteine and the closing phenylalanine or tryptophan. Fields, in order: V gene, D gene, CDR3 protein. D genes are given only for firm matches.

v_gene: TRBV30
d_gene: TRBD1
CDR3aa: AWRRARTGLQETQY

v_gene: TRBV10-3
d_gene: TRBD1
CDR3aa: AIRSGQGFGKLF

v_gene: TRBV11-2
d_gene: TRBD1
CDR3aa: ASSSLGGRDQETQY

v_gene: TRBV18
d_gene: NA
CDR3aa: ASSPVGGNSPLH

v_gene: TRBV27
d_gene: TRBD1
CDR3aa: ASSPAGTGYNEQF

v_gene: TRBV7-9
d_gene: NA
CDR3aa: ASSFRRAVGNTEAF

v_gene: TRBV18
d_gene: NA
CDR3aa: ASTTRSYGYT

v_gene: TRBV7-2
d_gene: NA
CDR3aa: ASSSPGYGYT

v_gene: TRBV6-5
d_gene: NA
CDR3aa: ASSYVPQTNTEAF

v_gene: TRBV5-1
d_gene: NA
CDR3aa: ASSLADGNNEQF